These 12 T cell receptor beta chains originate from one sample sequenced in a study of OX40 agonist ivuxolimab in advanced cancers. Libraries were prepared by immunoSEQ multiplex PCR; TCRdb keeps only in-frame clonotypes and omits some of them. The table shows 35,000 to 40,000 clones, with about 87% occurring only once. The sample consisted of CD4+ or CD8+ T cells sorted from blood, taken in a trial of the OX40 agonist ivuxolimab. All receptors come from an adult with an advanced solid tumor such as melanoma, head and neck, liver or kidney cancer.

This chain uses TRBV5-1 with TRBJ2-2, with 7 bases fitting TRBD1. V was pared by 3 bases and J by 9 bases, with 8 bases of the junction left unmatched. Germline V gene data show CDR1 as SGHRS and CDR2 as YFSETQ. The CDR3 runs to 14 residues. This CDR3 is CASSSQGYNRELFF. For the CDR3, the DNA is TGCGCCAGCAGCTCACAGGGGTACAATAGGGAGCTGTTTTTT.

In its sample, this clone was seen once. This chain links TRBV2 with TRBJ1-1; no reliable D call. The germline V gene has CDR1 SNHLY and CDR2 FYNNEI. V shed 7 bases and J shed 4 bases, with 16 bases lying between them. The CDR3 has 14 amino acids. CDR3 sequence (DNA): TGTGCCAGCATCGTCAGCTCCGCGAGCACTGAAGCTTTCTTT. Encoded protein: CASIVSSASTEAFF.

This chain connects TRBV7-3 to TRBJ2-6, with TRBD2 as a possible D gene (6 bases). From germline, CDR1 is SGHTA and CDR2 FQGTGA. The V end lost 4 bases, the J end lost 0 bases, and 10 bases lay between the germline ends. This CDR3 comprises 16 residues. CDR3 coding DNA: TGTGCCAGCAGCTCCACCGGGGGCTCTGGGGCCAACGTCCTGACTTTC. Its protein is CASSSTGGSGANVLTF. Variable domain in full (rest from reference TRBV7-3 and TRBJ2-6): GAGVSQTPSNKVTEKGKYVELRCDPISGHTALYWYRQSLGQGPEFLIYFQGTGAADDSGLPNDRFFAVRPEGSVSTLKIQRTERGDSAVYLCASSSTGGSGANVLTFGAGSRLTVL.

The chain combines TRBV7-9 with TRBJ2-4, with D possibly TRBD1 on 6 matching bases. The ends were cut back, 5 bases at V and 1 base at J, with 15 bases in the middle. The CDR3 contains 16 residues. CDR1 is SEHNR and CDR2 is FQNEAQ in the germline V gene (reference sequence). The CDR3 bases are TGTGCCAGCAGCCTCGGGACACTTCGGGCCAAAAACATTCAGTACTTC. Translated: CASSLGTLRAKNIQYF. Supplemented by reference TRBV7-9 and TRBJ2-4, the full variable domain reads DTGVSQNPRHKITKRGQNVTFRCDPISEHNRLYWYRQTLGQGPEFLTYFQNEAQLEKSRLLSDRFSAERPKGSFSTLEIQRTEQGDSAMYLCASSLGTLRAKNIQYFGAGTRLSVL.

The chain joins TRBV28 to TRBJ2-3; no firm D call. The CDR3 has 18 amino acids. V lost 4 bases and J lost 1, with 21 bases in between. Germline-derived CDR1 and CDR2 are MDHEN and SYDVKM. CDR3 loop: CASSSNLRNPLRTDTQYF. The DNA of the CDR3 is TGTGCCAGCAGTTCCAATCTCCGGAACCCTCTCCGCACAGATACGCAGTATTTT.

CDR3 protein: CASSHSGLSNQPQHF. The CDR3 DNA sequence: TGCGCCAGCAGCCACTCCGGACTTAGCAATCAGCCCCAGCATTTT. The chain carries TRBV4-1 and TRBJ1-5; D remains ambiguous. Germline V gene data show CDR1 as MGHRA and CDR2 as YSYEKL. V gave up 3 bases and J gave up 0 bases, with 9 bases separating them. The CDR3 consists of 15 residues.

The V gene is TRBV4-2, the J gene TRBJ2-7; 9 nucleotides agree with TRBD1. Germline CDR1 LGHNA, CDR2 YNFKEQ. The CDR3 is made up of 16 amino acids. With V trimmed by 4 bases and J by 1 base, 8 bases remained unmatched. The CDR3 here is CASSPGGGQGSYEQYF. In nucleotides, the CDR3 is TGTGCCAGCAGCCCCGGGGGAGGACAGGGGTCCTACGAGCAGTACTTC.

This chain joins TRBV30 and TRBJ2-3, with 9 positions matching TRBD2. The CDR3 is 14 amino acids. Germline lookup yields CDR1 GTSNPN and CDR2 SVGIG (reference sequence). With V trimmed by 4 bases and J by 3 bases, 5 bases remained unmatched. CDR3 sequence (DNA): TGTGCCTGGACGCGGGAGGGTGGGACAGATACGCAGTATTTT. Protein: CAWTREGGTDTQYF.

The chain employs TRBV6-4 and TRBJ2-7, with D unclear. The CDR3 consists of 14 residues. Trimming removed 2 bases from V and 6 bases from J, with 14 bases in between. Germline CDR1 is MRHNA and CDR2 is SNTAGT. CDR3 amino acids: CASSDGKGSCEQYF. The CDR3 coding sequence is TGTGCCAGCAGTGACGGAAAGGGAAGTTGCGAGCAGTACTTC.

This clone was detected only once. V gene TRBV2 combines with J gene TRBJ2-5, with no clear D. Germline CDR1 reads SNHLY; CDR2 reads FYNNEI. Trimming stripped 5 bases from V and 0 bases from J, with 7 bases between. The CDR3 totals 13 residues. The CDR3 region has the DNA TGTGCCAGCAGTCAAGACTACCAAGAGACCCAGTACTTC. This translates into CASSQDYQETQYF.

The chain employs TRBV10-2 and TRBJ2-5; D gene uncertain. This CDR3 has 11 amino acids. V lost 2 bases to trimming and J lost 4 bases, with 2 bases between them. Germline CDR1 and CDR2: WSHSY and SAAADI. The chain's CDR3 is CASSEGETQYF. The CDR3 coding sequence is TGCGCCAGCAGTGAGGGAGAGACCCAGTACTTC.

With respect to this clone: At one end the junction does not follow the germline gene, possibly because of a read error. Other DNA sequences in the same sample also yield this CDR3. The genes are TRBV12-5 and TRBJ2-5, with TRBD1 matching over 7 bases. The CDR3 sequence is 13 residues long. Germline lookup yields CDR1 LGHNT and CDR2 FRNRAP. The CDR3 is CASGRDSQETQYF. The CDR3 nucleotides read TGTGCTAGTGGCCGGGACAGCCAGGAGACCCAATACTTC.